The 10 T cell receptor beta chains below come from one sample, sequenced in a study of OX40 agonist ivuxolimab in advanced cancers. Library construction relied on the immunoSEQ multiplex PCR assay. TCRdb holds this immuneACCESS table with in-frame rearrangements only. Some clones are missing; in checked studies, unresolved V genes explain under half, and the rest has no known cause. Within this sample are about 82,000 clones, with about 86% of them counted one time only. The ten largest make up approximately 6.5% of the sample. The sample was CD4+ or CD8+ T cells sorted from blood, taken in a trial of the OX40 agonist ivuxolimab. The receptors originated from an adult with an advanced solid tumor such as melanoma, head and neck, liver or kidney cancer.

The J gene is TRBJ2-1, the V gene TRBV7-2; 10 bases line up with TRBD2. This CDR3 comprises 14 residues. CDR1 and CDR2 from the germline V gene are SGHTA and FQGNSA. V trimming: 5 bases; J trimming: 7 bases; junction bases outside the gene matches: 5. CDR3 nucleotides: TGTGCCAGCAGCATCGGACTAGCGGAAAATGAGCAGTTCTTC. Translated: CASSIGLAENEQFF.

This chain connects TRBV5-6 to TRBJ2-7; D ambiguous. The germline V gene has CDR1 SGHDT and CDR2 YYEEEE. V shed 3 bases and J shed 1 base, with 5 bases lying between them. CDR3 size: 12 residues. CDR3 region: CASSWASYEQYF. The CDR3 coding sequence is TGTGCCAGCAGCTGGGCGTCCTACGAGCAGTACTTC.

The V gene is TRBV9, the J gene TRBJ2-1; 8 positions agree with TRBD1. V was pared by 0 bases and J by 4 bases, with 3 bases of the junction left unmatched. CDR1 SGDLS and CDR2 YYNGEE come from the germline V gene. The CDR3 contains 15 residues. Here the CDR3 DNA reads TGTGCCAGCAGCGTAGGGGACAGGATATACAATGAGCAGTTCTTC. Protein sequence: CASSVGDRIYNEQFF.

The chain carries TRBV29-1 and TRBJ2-1, with TRBD1 matching 7 bases. V gave up 5 bases and J gave up 10 bases; unmatched junction bases: 2. This CDR3 is built from 10 residues. Per the germline V gene, CDR1 is SQVTM and CDR2 is ANQGSEA. The CDR3 DNA reads as TGCAGCGTTCAACAGGGGGAGCAGTTCTTC. Protein sequence: CSVQQGEQFF.

The CDR3 region is CASSENSPNEQFF. CDR3 coding DNA: TGCGCCAGCAGTGAAAATAGCCCCAATGAGCAGTTCTTC. The chain employs TRBV10-1 and TRBJ2-1; D is undetermined. Germline lookup yields CDR1 WNHNN and CDR2 SYGVQD (reference sequence). V was shortened by 3 bases and J by 6 bases, with 9 bases between the two germline ends. This CDR3 region has 13 residues.

The genes are TRBV6-6 and TRBJ1-2, with D tentatively TRBD1 (6 bases). Germline V gene data show CDR1 as MNHNY and CDR2 as SVGAGI (reference sequence). The CDR3 is 14 amino acids. Between the trimmed V and J ends, which lost 6 bases and 6 bases, there was a span of 17 bases. Here the CDR3 DNA reads TGTGCCAGCAGGACACAGGGAATACACGATGGCTACACCTTC. Translating it yields CASRTQGIHDGYTF.

The rearrangement links TRBV10-3 to TRBJ2-7, with 15 bases matching TRBD2. CDR1 is ENHRY, CDR2 SYGVKD, per germline. The V gene end was trimmed by 5 bases and the J gene end by 4 bases; junction bases not matched to a gene: 3. This CDR3 spans 15 amino acids. The CDR3 DNA follows: TGTGCCATCAGTTCCGGGACTAGCGGGGGGTACGAGCAGTACTTC. Residues: CAISSGTSGGYEQYF.

This chain uses TRBV6-5 with TRBJ2-7; the D gene is possibly TRBD2 (6 bases). The CDR3 consists of 15 residues. Trimming left V 4 bases short and J 7 bases short, with 20 bases between. Germline CDR1 reads MNHEY; CDR2 reads SVGAGI. CDR3 sequence (DNA): TGTGCCAGCAGTTCCCCCCAAGGACACGCGGGGGAGCAGTACTTC. Protein product: CASSSPQGHAGEQYF.

The CDR3 spells CASSPSPGGRTEAFF. Here the CDR3 DNA reads TGCGCCAGCAGCCCATCTCCTGGGGGGAGGACTGAAGCTTTCTTT. J is TRBJ1-1 and V is TRBV4-1; D may be TRBD1 (5 bases). This CDR3 region has 15 residues. Trimming took 4 bases from V and 5 from J, leaving 17 bases between them. Germline-derived CDR1 and CDR2 are MGHRA and YSYEKL.

V and J are TRBV7-9 and TRBJ2-2; maybe TRBD1 (5 bases). V lost 0 bases and J 1 base, leaving 9 bases between the germline ends. The CDR3 is 16 residues long. From germline, CDR1 is SEHNR and CDR2 FQNEAQ (reference sequence). The CDR3 is CASSLARGQNTGELFF. The DNA for the CDR3 is TGTGCCAGCAGCTTAGCACGCGGACAGAACACCGGGGAGCTGTTTTTT.